This is a list of T cell receptor beta chains from one sample in a study of cytomegalovirus exposure and HLA in healthy donors. TCRdb keeps only in-frame clones here, not all; method: immunoSEQ multiplex PCR. The sample yields around 200,000 clones, over 75% seen once. The sequenced material came from PBMCs. Every receptor here comes from a woman between 50 and 59 years old in good health and CMV-seropositive. Each CDR3 is given with its conserved first and last residue. D genes are given only for firm matches. Clone sizes are given selectively: once, few, many, or a class where the clone is expanded.

TRBJ2-7 | once | TRBD1 | TRBV5-6 | TGTGCCAGCAGCCCGGGACAGACCTACGAGCAGTACTTC | CASSPGQTYEQYF
TRBJ2-1 | NA | NA | TRBV30 | TGTGCCTGGAGTGTAGGAGTCCTTTCTGTTGAGCAGTTCTTC | CAWSVGVLSVEQFF
TRBJ2-6 | NA | TRBD1 | TRBV7-8 | TGTGCCAGCAGCTGGGACAGGACATGGGCCAACGTCCTGACTTTC | CASSWDRTWANVLTF
TRBJ2-3 | medium-sized | TRBD2 | TRBV7-9 | TGTGCCAGCAGCACCCGGGACTATCCAGATACGCAGTATTTT | CASSTRDYPDTQYF
TRBJ1-4 | NA | NA | TRBV15 | TGTGCCACCAGCTCCGGCCCAGCGGAACTGTTTTTT | CATSSGPAELFF
TRBJ2-1 | NA | TRBD1 | TRBV7-6 | TGTGCCAGCAGCTTGGTCCACAGGGGGTCCTACAATGAGCAGTTCTTC | CASSLVHRGSYNEQFF
TRBJ1-2 | NA | NA | TRBV7-8 | TGTGCCAGCAGCTTAGTGTATCGGCCTATCCGGGAGTATGGCTACACCTTC | CASSLVYRPIREYGYTF
TRBJ2-7 | once | TRBD1 | TRBV9 | TGTGCCAGCAGCGTAGCTGGGACAGCGACCTACGAGCAGTACTTC | CASSVAGTATYEQYF
TRBJ1-5 | NA | NA | TRBV19 | TGTGCCAGCCGGTCCTTCGGGCGGGGATCATACCTTAGCAATCAGCCCCAGCATTTT | CASRSFGRGSYLSNQPQHF
TRBJ1-4 | NA | NA | TRBV7-2 | TGTGCCAGCAGCCGGAACAGGGCCCGCAATGAAAAACTGTTTTTT | CASSRNRARNEKLFF
TRBJ2-7 | NA | NA | TRBV27 | TGTGCCAGCAGTTATTCTACACAGATCTACGAGCAGTACTTC | CASSYSTQIYEQYF
TRBJ2-7 | NA | NA | TRBV9 | TGTGCCAGCAGCGTAGAGGCAGGGGACTACGAGCAGTACTTC | CASSVEAGDYEQYF
TRBJ2-6 | NA | NA | TRBV9 | TGTGCCAGCAGCACACAGGGCTCTGGGGCCAACGTCCTGACTTTC | CASSTQGSGANVLTF
TRBJ1-6 | once | TRBD1 | TRBV30 | TGTGCCTGGAGCGGACAGGTTCATTCACCCCTCCACTTT | CAWSGQVHSPLHF
TRBJ1-5 | NA | TRBD1 | TRBV7-3 | TGTGCCAGCAGTTGGGGACAGAACCAGCCCCAGCATTTT | CASSWGQNQPQHF
TRBJ1-2 | NA | NA | TRBV9 | TGTGCCAGCAGCGCTCCCTGGGACTCGAGCCCTGGCTACACCTTC | CASSAPWDSSPGYTF
TRBJ2-5 | NA | NA | TRBV7-2 | TGTGCCAGCAGCTTACAGGCAGGGGACCAAGAGACCCAGTACTTC | CASSLQAGDQETQYF
TRBJ2-7 | NA | TRBD2 | TRBV27 | TGTGCCAGCAGTGGGGGCGGTAGCGGGGGGCCTACACACTACGAGCAGTACTTC | CASSGGGSGGPTHYEQYF
TRBJ1-1 | NA | NA | TRBV6-5 | TGTGCCAGCAGCCCTACGGTTAACACTGAAGCTTTCTTT | CASSPTVNTEAFF
TRBJ2-1 | NA | TRBD2 | TRBV14 | TGTGCCAGCAGCCAAGTGAGGCTAGCGGGGGGCCTTTACAATGAGCAGTTCTTC | CASSQVRLAGGLYNEQFF
TRBJ1-1 | NA | TRBD1 | TRBV18 | TGTGCCAGCTCATTACGACAGGGGGTGAACACTGAAGCTTTCTTT | CASSLRQGVNTEAFF
TRBJ1-2 | NA | NA | TRBV6-6 | TGTGCCAGCAGTTACCAGTATGGCTACACCTTC | CASSYQYGYTF
TRBJ2-2 | once | NA | TRBV25-1 | TGTGCCAGCAGTGCTGACTTTAACACCGGGGAGCTGTTTTTT | CASSADFNTGELFF
TRBJ2-5 | NA | NA | TRBV30 | TGTGCCTGCAACCAAGAGACCCAGTACTTC | CACNQETQYF
TRBJ1-5 | few | NA | TRBV6-1 | TGTGCCAGCAGTGTAGAAGGGGTTAGCAATCAGCCCCAGCATTTT | CASSVEGVSNQPQHF
TRBJ1-6 | NA | NA | TRBV12-1 | TGTGCCAGCAGCATAACTAGCTCCTATAATTCACCCCTCCACTTT | CASSITSSYNSPLHF
TRBJ2-1 | NA | TRBD2 | TRBV6-5 | TGTGCCAGCAGCCGAGGGACTAGCGGGGGGGCCTTCCAGTTCTTC | CASSRGTSGGAFQFF
TRBJ1-5 | once | NA | TRBV12-2 | TGTGCAAGTCGCTTCCCCGACAGTCACAATCAGCCCCAGCATTTT | CASRFPDSHNQPQHF
TRBJ2-3 | NA | TRBD2 | TRBV27 | TGTGCCAGCAGTTCCCGTGGAAGCGGGGGGATTTCAGATACGCAGTATTTT | CASSSRGSGGISDTQYF
TRBJ1-1 | few | NA | TRBV7-9 | TGTGCCAGCAGCGCAACAGGGACAACTGAAGCTTTCTTT | CASSATGTTEAFF
TRBJ1-2 | NA | NA | TRBV4-2 | TGTGCCAGCAGCCAGAACAGGAATTCCGGGGGGGGCTACACCTTC | CASSQNRNSGGGYTF
TRBJ2-2 | NA | NA | TRBV4-1 | TGCGCCAGCAGCCAAGGTGGGGGGAGGACCGGGGAGCTGTTTTTT | CASSQGGGRTGELFF
TRBJ2-7 | NA | TRBD2 | TRBV7-2 | TGTGCCAGCAGCTTAGCTAGCGGGGGGTCAGCCTACGAGCAGTACTTC | CASSLASGGSAYEQYF
TRBJ1-1 | few | NA | TRBV7-9 | TGTGCCAGCAGCTCCAGGGGCGAGAACACTGAAGCTTTCTTT | CASSSRGENTEAFF
TRBJ2-7 | NA | NA | TRBV2 | TGTGCCAGCAGAGCAGGGTCCGGCGAGCAGTACTTC | CASRAGSGEQYF
TRBJ2-7 | NA | TRBD1 | TRBV9 | TGTGCCAGCAGCGTAGTAACCGCAGGGGGCTTCTACGAGCAGTACTTC | CASSVVTAGGFYEQYF
TRBJ2-3 | NA | NA | TRBV27 | TGTGCCAGCAGTTCGCCACGGACAGGCACAGATACGCAGTATTTT | CASSSPRTGTDTQYF
TRBJ1-2 | NA | NA | TRBV7-9 | TGTGCCAGCAGCCCTGACAGAAGGTACCCGGGAGCCTATGGCTACACCTTC | CASSPDRRYPGAYGYTF
TRBJ1-1 | NA | NA | TRBV6-5 | TGTGCCAGCAGTCGGGGTGCTGAAGCTTTCTTT | CASSRGAEAFF
TRBJ2-2 | once | TRBD1 | TRBV27 | TGTGCCAGCAGTTTTAATACAGGGGTCCCCGCCGGGGAGCTGTTTTTT | CASSFNTGVPAGELFF
TRBJ1-1 | NA | NA | TRBV6-6 | TGTGCCAGCAGTTACTCGAGAGAGGTCACTGAAGCTTTCTTT | CASSYSREVTEAFF
TRBJ2-6 | NA | NA | TRBV5-6 | TGTGCCAGCAGCTTCTTTGCGGCGTCTGGGGCCAACGTCCTGACTTTC | CASSFFAASGANVLTF
TRBJ2-7 | once | TRBD2 | TRBV7-9 | TGTGCCAGCAGCAGCAAACTAGCGGCCTACGAGCAGTACTTC | CASSSKLAAYEQYF
TRBJ1-1 | NA | NA | TRBV27 | TGTGCCAGCAGTTTCTGGGGGGGCATCAACACTGAAGCTTTCTTT | CASSFWGGINTEAFF
TRBJ1-4 | NA | NA | TRBV19 | TGTGCCAGTAGTATAGGGGGAACAGGGAGTGAAAAACTGTTTTTT | CASSIGGTGSEKLFF
TRBJ1-2 | once | TRBD1 | TRBV2 | TGTGCCAGCAGTGGGGACAGAGCTAACTATGGCTACACCTTC | CASSGDRANYGYTF
TRBJ1-1 | NA | TRBD1 | TRBV15 | TGTGCCACCAGCAACCTCAGGGGGTGGGAGAGTGGATATCCTGAAGCTTTCTTT | CATSNLRGWESGYPEAFF
TRBJ1-2 | NA | TRBD1 | TRBV5-3 | TGTGCCAGAAGCCTACCCTGGACAGGGAAACCCGACAACTATGGCTACACCTTC | CARSLPWTGKPDNYGYTF
TRBJ2-7 | NA | NA | TRBV10-3 | TGTGCCATCAGTGCCCAGGGCTACGAGCAGTACTTC | CAISAQGYEQYF
TRBJ1-1 | few | TRBD1 | TRBV5-5 | TGCGCCAGCAGCCCAAGACAGGGGGACACTGAAGCTTTCTTT | CASSPRQGDTEAFF